These 3 T cell receptor beta chains were sequenced from one sample in a study of blood T cell repertoires in COVID-19. This table comes from immunoSEQ multiplex PCR, and its TCRdb copy is limited to in-frame clones, with some not included. The top ten clones hold around 7% of a sample with about 90,000 clones, approximately 80% of them seen once. The sequenced material came from peripheral blood. The receptors here all came from a man in his 70s with acute or convalescent COVID-19.

The CDR3 spells CASTLGQPGYGYTF. CDR3 DNA sequence: TGTGCCAGCACACTTGGACAGCCTGGCTATGGCTACACCTTC. The chain employs TRBV28 and TRBJ1-2, with a possible D match to TRBD1 (6 bases). This CDR3 region has 14 residues. Trimming took 7 bases from V and 4 from J, leaving 16 bases between them. Germline lookup yields CDR1 MDHEN and CDR2 SYDVKM.

The J gene is TRBJ2-2, the V gene TRBV15, with 8 bases that match TRBD1. Germline V CDR1 and CDR2: LNHNV, YYDKDF (reference sequence). The ends lost 1 base at V and 2 bases at J; junction bases unmatched: 6. The CDR3 runs to 17 residues. The CDR3 loop is CATSRVLGTGNTGELFF. CDR3 nucleotides: TGTGCCACCAGCAGAGTCCTCGGGACAGGCAACACCGGGGAGCTGTTTTTT.

The chain is built from TRBV15 and TRBJ1-5; perhaps TRBD1 as D (5 bases). CDR3 length equals 15 residues. Germline CDR1 LNHNV, CDR2 YYDKDF (reference sequence). Between the trimmed V and J ends, which lost 3 bases and 6 bases, there was a span of 15 bases. CDR3 region: CATSSKDGGRQPQHF. For the CDR3, the DNA is TGTGCCACCAGCAGCAAAGACGGGGGTCGTCAGCCCCAGCATTTT.